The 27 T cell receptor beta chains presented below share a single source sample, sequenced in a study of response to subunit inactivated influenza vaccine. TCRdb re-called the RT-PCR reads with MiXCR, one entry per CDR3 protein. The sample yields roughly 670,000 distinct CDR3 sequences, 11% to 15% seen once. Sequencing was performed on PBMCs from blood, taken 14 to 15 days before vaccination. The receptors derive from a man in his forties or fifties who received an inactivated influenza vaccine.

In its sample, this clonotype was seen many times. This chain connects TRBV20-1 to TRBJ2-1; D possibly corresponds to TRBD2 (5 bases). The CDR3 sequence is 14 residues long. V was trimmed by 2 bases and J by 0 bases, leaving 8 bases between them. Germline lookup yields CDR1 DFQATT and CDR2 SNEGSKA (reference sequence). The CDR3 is CSARRADSYNEQFF. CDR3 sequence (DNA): TGCAGTGCTAGACGAGCGGACTCCTACAATGAGCAGTTCTTC.

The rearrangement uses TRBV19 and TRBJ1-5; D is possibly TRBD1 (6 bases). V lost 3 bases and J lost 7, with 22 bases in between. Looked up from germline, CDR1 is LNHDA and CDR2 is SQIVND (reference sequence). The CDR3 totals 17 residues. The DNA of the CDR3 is TGTGCCAGTAGTATGGGTTTGTGGGGGCCAGGGAACCAGCCCCAGCATTTT. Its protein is CASSMGLWGPGNQPQHF.

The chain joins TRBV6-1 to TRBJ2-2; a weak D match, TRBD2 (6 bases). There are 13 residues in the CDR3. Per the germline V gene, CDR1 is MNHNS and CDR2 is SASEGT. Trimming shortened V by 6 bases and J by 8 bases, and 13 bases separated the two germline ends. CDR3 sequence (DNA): TGTGCCAGCAGGCCGTCAGCGGGTGGGGAGCTGTTTTTT. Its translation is CASRPSAGGELFF.

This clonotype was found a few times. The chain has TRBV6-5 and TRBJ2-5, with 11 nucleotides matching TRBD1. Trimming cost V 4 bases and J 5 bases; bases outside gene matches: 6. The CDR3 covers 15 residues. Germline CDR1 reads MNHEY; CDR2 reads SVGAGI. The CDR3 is CASSFGQGAAETQYF. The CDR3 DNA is TGTGCCAGCAGTTTTGGACAGGGGGCAGCGGAGACCCAGTACTTC.

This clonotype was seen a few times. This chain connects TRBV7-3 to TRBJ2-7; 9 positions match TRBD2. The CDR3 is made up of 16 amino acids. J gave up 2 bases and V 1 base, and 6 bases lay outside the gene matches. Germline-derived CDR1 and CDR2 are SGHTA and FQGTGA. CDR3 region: CASSLRGGGRAYEQYF. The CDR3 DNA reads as TGTGCCAGCAGCTTAAGGGGAGGCGGGAGGGCCTACGAGCAGTACTTC.

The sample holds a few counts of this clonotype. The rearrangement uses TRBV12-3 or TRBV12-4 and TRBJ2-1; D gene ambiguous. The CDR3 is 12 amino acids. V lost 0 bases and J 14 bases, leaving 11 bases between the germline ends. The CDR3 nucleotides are TGTGCCAGCAGTTTAGCGCAGCCTGGGAAGTTCTTC. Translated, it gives CASSLAQPGKFF.

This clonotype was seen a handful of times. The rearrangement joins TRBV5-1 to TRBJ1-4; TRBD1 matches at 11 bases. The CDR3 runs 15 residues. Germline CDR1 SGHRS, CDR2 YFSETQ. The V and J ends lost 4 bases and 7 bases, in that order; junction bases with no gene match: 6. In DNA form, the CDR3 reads TGCGCCAGCAGCATCGGACAGGGGGCCTCTGAAAAACTGTTTTTT. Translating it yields CASSIGQGASEKLFF.

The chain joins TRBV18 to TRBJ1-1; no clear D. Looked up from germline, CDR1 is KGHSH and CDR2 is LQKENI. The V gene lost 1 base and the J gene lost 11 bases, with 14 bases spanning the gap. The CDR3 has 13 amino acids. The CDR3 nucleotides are TGTGCCAGCTCACCACAGGAGGGTTTGTTGGCTTTCTTT. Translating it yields CASSPQEGLLAFF.

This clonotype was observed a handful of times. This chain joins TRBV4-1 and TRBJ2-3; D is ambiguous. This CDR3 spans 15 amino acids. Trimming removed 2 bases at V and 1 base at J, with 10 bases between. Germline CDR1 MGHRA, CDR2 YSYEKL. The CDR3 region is CASSQQTRRTDTQYF. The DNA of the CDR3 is TGCGCCAGCAGCCAACAGACAAGACGCACAGATACGCAGTATTTT.

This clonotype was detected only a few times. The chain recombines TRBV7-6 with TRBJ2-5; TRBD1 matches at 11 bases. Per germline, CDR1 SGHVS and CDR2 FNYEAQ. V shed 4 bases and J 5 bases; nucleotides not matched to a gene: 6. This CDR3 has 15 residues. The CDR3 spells CASSSGQGEGETQYF. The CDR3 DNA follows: TGTGCCAGCAGCTCGGGACAGGGGGAAGGGGAGACCCAGTACTTC. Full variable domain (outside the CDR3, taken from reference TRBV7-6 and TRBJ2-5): GAGVSQSPRYKVTKRGQDVALRCDPISGHVSLYWYRQALGQGPEFLTYFNYEAQQDKSGLPNDRFSAERPEGSISTLTIQRTEQRDSAMYRCASSSGQGEGETQYFGPGTRLLVL.

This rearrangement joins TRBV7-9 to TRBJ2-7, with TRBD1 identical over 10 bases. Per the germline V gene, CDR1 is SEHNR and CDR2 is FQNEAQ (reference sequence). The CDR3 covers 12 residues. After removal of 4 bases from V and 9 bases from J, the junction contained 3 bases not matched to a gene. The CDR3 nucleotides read TGTGCCAGCAGCTCGAGGACAGGGGGGCAGTACTTC. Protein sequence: CASSSRTGGQYF.

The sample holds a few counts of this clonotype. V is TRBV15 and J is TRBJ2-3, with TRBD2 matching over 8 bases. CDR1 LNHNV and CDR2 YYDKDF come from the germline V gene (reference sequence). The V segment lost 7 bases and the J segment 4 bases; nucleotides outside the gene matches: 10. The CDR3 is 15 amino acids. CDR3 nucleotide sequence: TGTGCCACCAAGGACGGGACTAGAAGCGCAGATACGCAGTATTTT. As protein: CATKDGTRSADTQYF. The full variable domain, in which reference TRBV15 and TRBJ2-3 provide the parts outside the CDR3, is DAMVIQNPRYQVTQFGKPVTLSCSQTLNHNVMYWYQQKSSQAPKLLFHYYDKDFNNEADTPDNFQSRRPNTSFCFLDIRSPGLGDTAMYLCATKDGTRSADTQYFGPGTRLTVL.

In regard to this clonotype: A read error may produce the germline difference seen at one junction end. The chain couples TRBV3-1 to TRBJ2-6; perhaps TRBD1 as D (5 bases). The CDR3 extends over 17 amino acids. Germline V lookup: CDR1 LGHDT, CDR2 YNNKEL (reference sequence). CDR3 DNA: TGTGCCAGCTGCCAAGATCAGGGTTCTACTGGGGCCAACGTCCTGACTTTC. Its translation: CASCQDQGSTGANVLTF.

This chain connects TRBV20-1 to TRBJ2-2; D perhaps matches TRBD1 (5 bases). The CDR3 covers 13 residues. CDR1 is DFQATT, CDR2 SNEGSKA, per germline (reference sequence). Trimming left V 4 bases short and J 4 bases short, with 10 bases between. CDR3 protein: CSATIGATGELFF. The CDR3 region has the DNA TGCAGTGCTACCATTGGGGCCACCGGGGAGCTGTTTTTT.

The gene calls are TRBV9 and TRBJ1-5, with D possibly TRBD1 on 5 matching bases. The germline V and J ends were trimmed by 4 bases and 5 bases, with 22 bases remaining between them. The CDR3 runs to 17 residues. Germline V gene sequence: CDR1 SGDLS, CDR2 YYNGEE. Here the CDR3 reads CASSPYGGAGGDQPQHF. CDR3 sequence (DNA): TGTGCCAGCAGCCCGTATGGCGGGGCTGGGGGTGATCAGCCCCAGCATTTT.

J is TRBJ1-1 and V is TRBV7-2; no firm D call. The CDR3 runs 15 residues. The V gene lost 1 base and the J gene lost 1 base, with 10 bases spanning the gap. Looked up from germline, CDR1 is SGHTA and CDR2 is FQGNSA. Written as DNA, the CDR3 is TGTGCCAGCAGCTTAGACTTGGTGCGGAACACTGAAGCTTTCTTT. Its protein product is CASSLDLVRNTEAFF.

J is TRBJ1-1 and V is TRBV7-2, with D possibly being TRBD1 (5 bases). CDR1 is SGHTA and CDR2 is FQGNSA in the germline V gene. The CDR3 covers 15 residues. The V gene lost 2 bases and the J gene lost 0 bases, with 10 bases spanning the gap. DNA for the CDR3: TGTGCCAGCAGCTTATTCGGGACCATGAACACTGAAGCTTTCTTT. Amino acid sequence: CASSLFGTMNTEAFF.

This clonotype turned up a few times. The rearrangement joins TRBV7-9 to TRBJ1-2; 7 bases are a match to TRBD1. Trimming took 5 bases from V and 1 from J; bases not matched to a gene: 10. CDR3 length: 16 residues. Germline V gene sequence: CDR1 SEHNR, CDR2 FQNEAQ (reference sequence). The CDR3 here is CASSEAGTGVNYGYTF. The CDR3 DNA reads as TGTGCCAGCAGCGAAGCTGGTACAGGGGTTAACTATGGCTACACCTTC.

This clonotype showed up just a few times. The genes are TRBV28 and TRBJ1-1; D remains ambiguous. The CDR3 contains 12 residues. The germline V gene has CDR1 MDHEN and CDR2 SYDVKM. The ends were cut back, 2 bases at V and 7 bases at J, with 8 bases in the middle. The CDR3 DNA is TGTGCCAGCAGTTTAGTTGGCCTTGAAGCTTTCTTT. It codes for CASSLVGLEAFF.

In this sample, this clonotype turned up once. CDR3 sequence: CASSPTGSPNYNEQFF. The CDR3 region has the DNA TGTGCCAGCAGCCCAACCGGGTCTCCTAACTACAATGAGCAGTTCTTC. The chain combines TRBV7-8 with TRBJ2-1, with D unclear. CDR1 is SGHVS, CDR2 FQNEAQ, per germline. V lost 5 bases and J lost 3, with 17 bases in between. The CDR3 contains 16 residues.

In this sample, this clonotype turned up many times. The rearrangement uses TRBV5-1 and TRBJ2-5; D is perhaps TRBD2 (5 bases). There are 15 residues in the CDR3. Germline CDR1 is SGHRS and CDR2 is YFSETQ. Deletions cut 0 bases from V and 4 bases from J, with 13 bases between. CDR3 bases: TGCGCCAGCAGCTTGGAACGGGGATTACGAGAGACCCAGTACTTC. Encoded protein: CASSLERGLRETQYF.

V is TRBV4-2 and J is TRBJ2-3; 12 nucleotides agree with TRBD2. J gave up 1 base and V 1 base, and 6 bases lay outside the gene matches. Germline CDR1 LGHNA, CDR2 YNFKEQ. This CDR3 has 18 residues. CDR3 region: CASSQVLAGGFGTDTQYF. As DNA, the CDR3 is TGTGCCAGCAGCCAAGTCCTAGCGGGAGGGTTCGGCACAGATACGCAGTATTTT.

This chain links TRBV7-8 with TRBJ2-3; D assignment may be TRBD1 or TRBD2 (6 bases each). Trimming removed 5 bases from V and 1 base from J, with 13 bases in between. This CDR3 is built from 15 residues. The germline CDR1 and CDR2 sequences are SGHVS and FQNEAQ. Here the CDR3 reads CASSRGRGGTDTQYF. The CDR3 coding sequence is TGTGCCAGCAGCCGAGGAAGGGGGGGCACAGATACGCAGTATTTT.

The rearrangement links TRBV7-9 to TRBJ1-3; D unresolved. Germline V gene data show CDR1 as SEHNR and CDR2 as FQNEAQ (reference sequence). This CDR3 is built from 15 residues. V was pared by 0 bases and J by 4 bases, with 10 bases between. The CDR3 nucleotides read TGTGCCAGCAGCTTAGCAGGGTATTCCGGAAACACCATATATTTT. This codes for CASSLAGYSGNTIYF.

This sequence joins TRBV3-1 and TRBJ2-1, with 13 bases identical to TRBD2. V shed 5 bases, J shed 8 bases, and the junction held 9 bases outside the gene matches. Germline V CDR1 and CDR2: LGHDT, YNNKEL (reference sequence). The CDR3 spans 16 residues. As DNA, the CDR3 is TGTGCCAGCAGCTCACTAGCGGGGGGGCCTCTTGATGAGCAGTTCTTC. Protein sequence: CASSSLAGGPLDEQFF.

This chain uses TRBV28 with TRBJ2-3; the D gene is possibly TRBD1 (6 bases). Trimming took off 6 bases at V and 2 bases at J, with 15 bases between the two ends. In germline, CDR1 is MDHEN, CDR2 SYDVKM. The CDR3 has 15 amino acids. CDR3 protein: CASSKGQGFTDTQYF. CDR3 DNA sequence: TGTGCCAGCAGCAAGGGACAAGGCTTCACAGATACGCAGTATTTT.

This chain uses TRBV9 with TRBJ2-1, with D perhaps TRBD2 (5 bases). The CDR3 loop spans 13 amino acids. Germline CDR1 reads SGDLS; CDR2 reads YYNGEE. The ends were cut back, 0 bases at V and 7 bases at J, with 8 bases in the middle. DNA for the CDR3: TGTGCCAGCAGCGTAGCTCCGGGGAATGAGCAGTTCTTC. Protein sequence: CASSVAPGNEQFF.